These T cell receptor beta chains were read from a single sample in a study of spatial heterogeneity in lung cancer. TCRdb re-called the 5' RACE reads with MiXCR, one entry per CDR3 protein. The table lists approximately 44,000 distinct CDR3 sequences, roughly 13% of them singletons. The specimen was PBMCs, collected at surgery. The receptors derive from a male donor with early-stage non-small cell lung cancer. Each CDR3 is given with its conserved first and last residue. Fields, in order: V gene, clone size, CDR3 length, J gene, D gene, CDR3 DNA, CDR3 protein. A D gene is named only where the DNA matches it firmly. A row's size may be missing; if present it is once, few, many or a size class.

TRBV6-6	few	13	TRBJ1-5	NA	TGTGCCAGCAGTTGGACACACGGACAGCCCCAGCATTTT	CASSWTHGQPQHF
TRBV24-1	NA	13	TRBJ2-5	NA	TGTGCCACCAGCTTACCAGGGAGGGAGACCCAGTACTTC	CATSLPGRETQYF
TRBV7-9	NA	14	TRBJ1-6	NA	TGTGCCAGCATCGCACGGGGAAAGGATTCACCCCTCCACTTT	CASIARGKDSPLHF
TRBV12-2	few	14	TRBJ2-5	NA	TGTGCAAGTCGCTTCTTGGCGGTCCAAGAGACCCAGTACTTC	CASRFLAVQETQYF
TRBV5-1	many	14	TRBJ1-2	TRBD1	TGCGCCAGCAGCGAACAGGGGGCGCGCTATGGCTACACCTTC	CASSEQGARYGYTF
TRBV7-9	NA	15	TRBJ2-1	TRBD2	TGTGCCAGCAGCTTAGTACTAGCGGGGATCAATGAGCAGTTCTTC	CASSLVLAGINEQFF
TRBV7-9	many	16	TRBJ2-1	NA	TGTGCCAGTCTACAAGGGGTGGTGAGGTCCTACAATGAGCAGTTCTTC	CASLQGVVRSYNEQFF
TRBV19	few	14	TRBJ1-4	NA	TGTGCCAGTAGTATCTGGGACGGCAATGAAAAACTGTTTTTT	CASSIWDGNEKLFF
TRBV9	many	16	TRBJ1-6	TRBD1	TGTGCCAGCAGCGTAAGGTCGACAGGGCAGCCTTCACCCCTCCACTTT	CASSVRSTGQPSPLHF
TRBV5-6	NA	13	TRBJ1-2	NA	TGTGCCAGCAGCTTGGCCAGGAACTATGGCTACACCTTC	CASSLARNYGYTF
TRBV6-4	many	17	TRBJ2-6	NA	TGTGCCAGCAGCCTCAGGGGTTTCGAGCCCGGGGCCAACGTCCTGACTTTC	CASSLRGFEPGANVLTF
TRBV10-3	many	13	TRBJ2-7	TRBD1	TGTGCCATCAGTGAGCGGGACAGGGGAGAGCAGTACTTC	CAISERDRGEQYF
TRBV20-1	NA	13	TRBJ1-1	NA	TGCAGCCACAGGGATAAAATGAACACTGAAGCTTTCTTT	CSHRDKMNTEAFF
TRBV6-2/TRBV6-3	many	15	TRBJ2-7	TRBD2	TGTGCCAGCAGTAATGGCGGCGGGAGTACCTACGAGCAGTACTTC	CASSNGGGSTYEQYF
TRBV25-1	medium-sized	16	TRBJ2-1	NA	TGTGCCAGCAGTGATACGGGACTGCCTCAGGACAATGAGCAGTTCTTC	CASSDTGLPQDNEQFF
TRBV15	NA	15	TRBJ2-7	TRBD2	TGTGCCACCAGACCCGGGACTAGCGAAGCCTACGAGCAGTACTTC	CATRPGTSEAYEQYF
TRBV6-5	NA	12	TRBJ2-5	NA	TGTGCCAGCACCTCCTCCGGGGAGACCCAGTACTTC	CASTSSGETQYF
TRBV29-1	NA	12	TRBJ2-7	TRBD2	TGCAGCGTTGAGGGGACTACCTACGAGCAGTACTTC	CSVEGTTYEQYF